This T cell receptor beta chain was recovered during a study of blood T cell repertoires in COVID-19. Study details: From T cells, B-cell-depleted T cells, or PBMCs came the material, which was cDNA or gDNA.

This clone was seen only once. Per the germline V gene, CDR1 is WNHNN and CDR2 is SYGVQD (reference sequence). Trimming took 3 bases from V and 7 from J, leaving 15 bases between them. This CDR3 region has 15 residues. The repertoire was sequenced with immunoSEQ multiplex PCR; TCRdb's copy has only in-frame clones and lacks some. The table includes roughly 300,000 clones, 80% to 90% detected once. Input material: PBMCs or T cells enriched from blood (not recorded which). This receptor was obtained from a man aged 30 to 39 who had recovered from COVID-19. The chain joins TRBV10-1 to TRBJ2-2; perhaps TRBD2 as D (6 bases). This CDR3 is CASSDRGGVGGELFF. The DNA of the CDR3 is TGCGCCAGCAGTGATCGAGGAGGGGTAGGCGGGGAGCTGTTTTTT.